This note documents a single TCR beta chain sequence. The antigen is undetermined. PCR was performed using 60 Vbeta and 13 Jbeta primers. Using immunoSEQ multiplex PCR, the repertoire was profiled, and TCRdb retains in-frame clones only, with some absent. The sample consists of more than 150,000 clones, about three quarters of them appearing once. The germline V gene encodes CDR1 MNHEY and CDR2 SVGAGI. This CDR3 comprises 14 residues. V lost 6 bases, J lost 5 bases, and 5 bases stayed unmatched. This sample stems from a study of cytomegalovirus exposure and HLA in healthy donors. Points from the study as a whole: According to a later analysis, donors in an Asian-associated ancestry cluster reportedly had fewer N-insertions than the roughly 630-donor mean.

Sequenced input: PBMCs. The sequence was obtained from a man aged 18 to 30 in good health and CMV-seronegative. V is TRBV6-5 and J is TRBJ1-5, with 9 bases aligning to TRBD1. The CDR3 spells CASRRGQGDQPQHF. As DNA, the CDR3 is TGTGCCAGCAGGAGGGGACAGGGAGATCAGCCCCAGCATTTT.